The rows below give T cell receptor beta chains drawn from one sample of a study of blood T cell repertoires in COVID-19. Repertoires were generated with immunoSEQ multiplex PCR, while TCRdb's copy carries only in-frame clones and drops some. The data show fewer than 85,000 clones, 82% seen once. Sequencing was done on a sample of peripheral blood. The source is a woman aged 55 to 70 with acute or convalescent COVID-19. CDR3s include the opening cysteine and the closing phenylalanine or tryptophan. D genes are given only for firm matches. Rows may omit the clone size; those that give it use once, few, many or a size class.

D: NA
size: few
V: TRBV18
length: 16
J: TRBJ1-1
DNA: TGTGCCAGCTCACCTGCAAGACAGGCCATGAACACTGAAGCTTTCTTT
CDR3: CASSPARQAMNTEAFF

D: TRBD2
size: NA
V: TRBV24-1
length: 16
J: TRBJ2-1
DNA: TGTGCCACCAGTGATGGGGGACTAGCGGGCGACAATGAGCAGTTCTTC
CDR3: CATSDGGLAGDNEQFF

D: NA
size: once
V: TRBV28
length: 13
J: TRBJ1-2
DNA: TGTGCCAGCAGCCTAGGTAGCTGGGATGGCTACACCTTC
CDR3: CASSLGSWDGYTF

D: NA
size: NA
V: TRBV18
length: 15
J: TRBJ1-3
DNA: TGTGCCAGCTCACCACCTTCCAACTCTGGAAACACCATATATTTT
CDR3: CASSPPSNSGNTIYF

D: TRBD2
size: once
V: TRBV6-5
length: 14
J: TRBJ2-1
DNA: TGTGCCAGCATGGTCCAGCGGGAGTTAGATGAGCAGTTCTTC
CDR3: CASMVQRELDEQFF

D: TRBD1
size: few
V: TRBV11-2
length: 11
J: TRBJ1-2
DNA: TGTGCCAGCAGCTCCCGACAGGGGCCGCGCTTC
CDR3: CASSSRQGPRF

D: TRBD2
size: NA
V: TRBV29-1
length: 15
J: TRBJ2-7
DNA: TGCAGCGTTGATATAGCTAGCGGGGGCCTGGGGGAGCAGTACTTC
CDR3: CSVDIASGGLGEQYF

D: TRBD1
size: NA
V: TRBV18
length: 15
J: TRBJ2-5
DNA: TGTGCCAGCTCACCAATACGACAGGGTTCTGAGGCCCAGTACTTC
CDR3: CASSPIRQGSEAQYF

D: NA
size: NA
V: TRBV9
length: 14
J: TRBJ2-2
DNA: TGTGCCAGCAGCGTTGACATCACAGCCGGGGAGCTGTTTTTT
CDR3: CASSVDITAGELFF

D: NA
size: NA
V: TRBV6-5
length: 13
J: TRBJ1-2
DNA: TGTGCCAGCAGTTACGGTCTCGGCTATGGCTACACCTTC
CDR3: CASSYGLGYGYTF

D: NA
size: NA
V: TRBV30
length: 14
J: TRBJ2-2
DNA: TGTGCCTGGAGCCGGGGAGGACCCACCGGGGAGCTGTTTTTT
CDR3: CAWSRGGPTGELFF

D: NA
size: NA
V: TRBV12-3/TRBV12-4
length: 13
J: TRBJ1-5
DNA: TGTGCCAGCAGTTTGTCGGGTTTCCAGCCCCAGCATTTT
CDR3: CASSLSGFQPQHF

D: NA
size: NA
V: TRBV5-8
length: 14
J: TRBJ1-1
DNA: TGTGCCAGCAGCTTTGGGATTGGGGCCACTGAAGCTTTCTTT
CDR3: CASSFGIGATEAFF

D: NA
size: NA
V: TRBV6-6
length: 13
J: TRBJ1-2
DNA: TGTGCCAGCAGCCCTACAGGGACCTATGGCTACACCTTC
CDR3: CASSPTGTYGYTF

D: NA
size: NA
V: TRBV19
length: 14
J: TRBJ2-2
DNA: TGTGCCAGTAGTATTGTTCTAAACACCGGGGAGCTGTTTTTT
CDR3: CASSIVLNTGELFF

D: TRBD2
size: NA
V: TRBV9
length: 15
J: TRBJ2-1
DNA: TGTGCCAGCAGCGTACAAGCGGGGGTATTCAATGAGCAGTTCTTC
CDR3: CASSVQAGVFNEQFF

D: TRBD1
size: NA
V: TRBV9
length: 15
J: TRBJ1-2
DNA: TGTGCCAGCAGCCTTCAAGGGGGCAGGCAATATGGCTACACCTTC
CDR3: CASSLQGGRQYGYTF

D: NA
size: NA
V: TRBV7-3
length: 13
J: TRBJ1-2
DNA: TGTGCCAGCAGCTTAAACCCGGGGAATGGCTACACCTTC
CDR3: CASSLNPGNGYTF

D: NA
size: NA
V: TRBV2
length: 13
J: TRBJ1-4
DNA: TGTGCCAGCAGTGGAGGAGTCCTCGGAAAACTGTTTTTT
CDR3: CASSGGVLGKLFF

D: TRBD1
size: NA
V: TRBV28
length: 15
J: TRBJ1-1
DNA: TGTGCCAGCAGTTTAGGGGACAGGGGCCACACTGAAGCTTTCTTT
CDR3: CASSLGDRGHTEAFF